Listed here are 12 T cell receptor beta chains from one sample, sequenced in a study of Ad26.COV2.S vaccination and SARS-CoV-2 variants. Assay: immunoSEQ multiplex PCR; the TCRdb copy retains only in-frame clones and omits some. The data hold approximately 480,000 clones, with roughly 87% observed a single time. Treatment of the sample: about 20 received Ad26.COV2.S at low or high dose, single or two shots; about 5 received placebo; per-sample allocation not given. Sampling took place 63 days after the first vaccine or placebo injection. The sample here was peripheral blood, taken in a trial of Ad26.COV2.S vaccine versus placebo. The receptors shown here come from a person aged 18 to 65 who received the Ad26.COV2.S COVID-19 vaccine or a placebo.

The CDR3 sequence: CASSVTGGDTGELFF. In nucleotides, the CDR3 is TGTGCCAGCAGCGTCACAGGGGGGGACACCGGGGAGCTGTTTTTT. The rearrangement uses TRBV7-2 and TRBJ2-2; weak D call: TRBD1 (8 bases). V shed 5 bases and J shed 3 bases, with 13 bases lying between them. The length of the CDR3 is 15 residues. Per germline, CDR1 SGHTA and CDR2 FQGNSA.

In this sample, this clone turned up once. This rearrangement joins TRBV6-2 or TRBV6-3 to TRBJ2-2, with D possibly being TRBD1 (6 bases). V lost 5 bases and J lost 5, with 9 bases in between. The CDR3 spans 13 residues. Germline V gives CDR1 MNHEY, CDR2 SVGEGT. The DNA of the CDR3 is TGTGCCAGCAGTCAAAGGGGGACCGGGGAGCTGTTTTTT. This codes for CASSQRGTGELFF.

The J gene is TRBJ2-1, the V gene TRBV7-2, with D perhaps given as TRBD1 or TRBD2 (5 bases each). CDR3 length: 15 residues. The germline CDR1 and CDR2 sequences are SGHTA and FQGNSA. V lost 5 bases to trimming and J lost 7 bases, with 18 bases between them. CDR3 sequence reads: CASSLTSGGWNEQFF. Here the CDR3 DNA reads TGTGCCAGCAGCCTCACTAGTGGGGGTTGGAATGAGCAGTTCTTC. Based on the CDR3 plus reference TRBV7-2 and TRBJ2-1, the full variable domain is GAGVSQSPSNKVTEKGKDVELRCDPISGHTALYWYRQSLGQGLEFLIYFQGNSAPDKSGLPSDRFSAERTGGSVSTLTIQRTQQEDSAVYLCASSLTSGGWNEQFFGPGTRLTVL.

V usage is TRBV18 and J usage is TRBJ2-3; D is possibly TRBD1 (6 bases). V was cut by 3 bases and J by 0 bases, with 13 bases left in between. This CDR3 comprises 16 residues. From germline, CDR1 is KGHSH and CDR2 LQKENI. CDR3 nucleotide sequence: TGTGCCAGCTCACCTTTGGACAGCCCTAGCACAGATACGCAGTATTTT. Amino acids: CASSPLDSPSTDTQYF.

V usage is TRBV4-3 and J usage is TRBJ1-2; 9 positions match TRBD1. The CDR3 totals 15 residues. CDR1 is LGHNA and CDR2 is YSLEER in the germline V gene. V dropped 2 bases and J dropped 6; count of bases not matched to a gene: 7. The CDR3 region is CASSQILGQGNGYTF. For the CDR3, the DNA is TGCGCCAGCAGCCAAATTTTGGGACAGGGTAATGGCTACACCTTC.

This clone was observed a single time. The chain employs TRBV7-2 and TRBJ2-3; no clear D gene. CDR1 and CDR2 (germline): SGHTA, FQGNSA. This CDR3 region has 14 residues. V lost 0 bases, J lost 1 base, and 5 bases lay in between. The DNA for the CDR3 is TGTGCCAGCAGCTTAGCGTTCCGCACAGATACGCAGTATTTT. This codes for CASSLAFRTDTQYF.

This clone was found a few times. The genes are TRBV6-4 and TRBJ2-1; a possible D gene is TRBD2 (6 bases). Trimming left V 4 bases short and J 8 bases short, with 15 bases between. The CDR3 covers 14 residues. The germline V gene encodes CDR1 MRHNA and CDR2 SNTAGT. The CDR3 sequence is CASSASEGGDEQFF. CDR3 in DNA: TGTGCCAGCAGTGCGAGCGAAGGCGGGGATGAGCAGTTCTTC.

V and J are TRBV27 and TRBJ2-2; 7 bases agree with TRBD1. Germline lookup yields CDR1 MNHEY and CDR2 SMNVEV (reference sequence). The V and J ends lost 3 bases and 6 bases, in that order; junction bases with no gene match: 19. This CDR3 is 19 amino acids long. CDR3: CASSLARTGTTLSAGELFF. In DNA form, the CDR3 reads TGTGCCAGCAGTTTGGCCCGGACAGGAACAACACTGTCGGCCGGGGAGCTGTTTTTT.

The rearrangement joins TRBV7-2 to TRBJ2-4; D may correspond to TRBD1 or TRBD2 (5 bases each). CDR1 SGHTA and CDR2 FQGNSA come from the germline V gene. CDR3 length equals 13 residues. The V gene lost 7 bases and the J gene lost 7 bases, with 14 bases spanning the gap. The CDR3 sequence: CASTDGDLNIQYF. The CDR3 DNA is TGTGCCAGCACGGATGGGGACCTTAACATTCAGTACTTC.

V gene TRBV28 combines with J gene TRBJ1-6; D remains unclear. The CDR3 is made up of 15 amino acids. CDR1 and CDR2 (germline): MDHEN, SYDVKM. CDR3 in DNA: TGTGCAACGGCGGGGTCCGTGGGCGATAATTCACCCCTCCACTTT. It encodes CATAGSVGDNSPLHF. The whole variable domain, filled in from reference TRBV28 and TRBJ1-6, reads DVKVTQSSRYLVKRTGEKVFLECVQDMDHENMFWYRQDPGLGLRLIYFSYDVKMKEKGDIPEGYSVSREKKERFSLILESASTNQTSMYLCATAGSVGDNSPLHFGNGTRLTVT.

The chain carries TRBV6-5 and TRBJ2-5, with 7 bases fitting TRBD2. The CDR3 extends over 12 amino acids. Germline lookup yields CDR1 MNHEY and CDR2 SVGAGI. The V and J ends lost 11 bases and 1 base, in that order; junction bases with no gene match: 4. The CDR3 is CASGGSQETQYF. CDR3 DNA sequence: TGTGCCTCGGGAGGCAGCCAAGAGACCCAGTACTTC.

The sample holds one count of this clone. This chain connects TRBV4-1 to TRBJ2-1; D unclear. CDR1 MGHRA and CDR2 YSYEKL come from the germline V gene. The CDR3 spans 13 residues. Deletions cut 4 bases from V and 9 bases from J, with 13 bases between. The chain's CDR3 is CASSLRRLGEQFF. The CDR3 DNA follows: TGCGCCAGCAGCCTGAGAAGACTGGGTGAGCAGTTCTTC.